This entry lists 27 T cell receptor beta chains sequenced from one sample in a study of post-analysis software for immune sequencing data. Study outcomes and limitations: Roughly five TRBV segments were more frequent in patients than controls; TRBV5-6, TRBV5-1 and TRBV20-1 belonged to this group.

TCR beta cDNA libraries had unique molecular identifiers. TCRdb re-derived calls from the PCR reads in MiXCR, one entry per CDR3 protein. The sample comprises hundreds of thousands of distinct CDR3 sequences, roughly 50% of which are singletons, and around 4.5% rests with the top ten. Antigens of these TCRs are unknown. The sequenced material came from blood. The source of these receptors is a girl aged 10 to 17 with multiple sclerosis.

The genes are TRBV18 and TRBJ1-1, with a weak D call TRBD1 (6 bases). CDR3 size: 14 residues. CDR1 KGHSH and CDR2 LQKENI come from the germline V gene. V lost 8 bases and J 1 base, leaving 14 bases between the germline ends. CDR3 sequence reads: CASSLQGRNTEAFF. DNA of the CDR3: TGTGCCAGCAGCTTGCAGGGGCGGAACACTGAAGCTTTCTTT.

The V and J genes are TRBV7-2 and TRBJ2-1; tentative D call: TRBD2 (5 bases). Trimming took off 0 bases at V and 2 bases at J, with 11 bases between the two ends. Germline CDR1 and CDR2: SGHTA and FQGNSA. The CDR3 loop spans 16 amino acids. The CDR3 is CASSLARRWTYNEQFF. In nucleotides, the CDR3 is TGTGCCAGCAGCTTAGCTCGGAGGTGGACCTACAATGAGCAGTTCTTC.

This clonotype was recorded a few times. The rearrangement uses TRBV5-1 and TRBJ2-1; D call uncertain. Germline values: CDR1 SGHRS, CDR2 YFSETQ. This CDR3 spans 13 amino acids. Trimming pared 2 bases from V and 6 bases from J, leaving 9 bases between. This chain's CDR3 is CASSFRPGNEQFF. CDR3 nucleotides: TGCGCCAGCAGCTTTAGGCCAGGCAATGAGCAGTTCTTC. The full variable domain, in which reference TRBV5-1 and TRBJ2-1 provide the parts outside the CDR3, is KAGVTQTPRYLIKTRGQQVTLSCSPISGHRSVSWYQQTPGQGLQFLFEYFSETQRNKGNFPGRFSGRQFSNSRSEMNVSTLELGDSALYLCASSFRPGNEQFFGPGTRLTVL.

V usage is TRBV20-1 and J usage is TRBJ2-7; D is uncertain. Trimming stripped 4 bases from V and 0 bases from J, with 7 bases between. From germline, CDR1 is DFQATT and CDR2 SNEGSKA (reference sequence). The CDR3 contains 12 residues. In nucleotides, the CDR3 is TGCAGTGCTATCGTAAGCTCCTACGAGCAGTACTTC. Translating gives CSAIVSSYEQYF.

CDR3 sequence: CASSPRWGSPEQYF. CDR3 nucleotide sequence: TGTGCCAGCAGCCCCCGGTGGGGATCCCCCGAGCAGTACTTC. The J gene is TRBJ2-7, the V gene TRBV5-5; D is ambiguous. Germline CDR1 SGHKS, CDR2 YYEKEE (reference sequence). This CDR3 has 14 amino acids. V was cut by 4 bases and J by 6 bases, with 17 bases left in between.

V is TRBV11-2 and J is TRBJ2-3; 9 nucleotides line up with TRBD2. Germline assignment: CDR1 SGHAT and CDR2 FQNNGV. V gave up 3 bases and J gave up 5 bases; unmatched junction bases: 15. The CDR3 loop spans 18 amino acids. The CDR3 sequence: CASSFSLLRGGAKDTQYF. The CDR3 region has the DNA TGTGCCAGCAGCTTTTCCCTCCTTCGCGGGGGGGCAAAAGATACGCAGTATTTT.

This clonotype was counted a few times. The rearrangement uses TRBV4-1 and TRBJ2-6, with a weak D call TRBD2 (5 bases). Germline loops: CDR1 MGHRA, CDR2 YSYEKL. Trimming stripped 4 bases from V and 0 bases from J, with 10 bases between. The CDR3 consists of 16 residues. CDR3 coding DNA: TGCGCCAGCAGCCTCCTCGGAGGCTCTGGGGCCAACGTCCTGACTTTC. This encodes CASSLLGGSGANVLTF.

The sample holds a few counts of this clonotype. Since a much larger clone is just one base distant, this may be a read error. The chain carries TRBV6-4 and TRBJ2-6; tentatively, D is TRBD1 (5 bases). The CDR3 contains 14 residues. Germline values: CDR1 MRHNA, CDR2 SNTAGT. Trimming removed 6 bases at V and 0 bases at J, with 6 bases between. The chain's CDR3 is CASRDNSGANVLTF. CDR3 nucleotide sequence: TGTGCCAGCAGGGACAACTCTGGGGCCAACGTCCTGACTTTC.

This chain connects TRBV5-1 to TRBJ1-4, with TRBD1 identical over 7 bases. Germline assignment: CDR1 SGHRS and CDR2 YFSETQ. CDR3 size: 14 residues. With V trimmed by 3 bases and J by 4 bases, 3 bases remained unmatched. The chain's CDR3 is CASSSGTVNEKLFF. As DNA, the CDR3 is TGCGCCAGCAGCTCCGGGACAGTTAATGAAAAACTGTTTTTT.

This clonotype was counted only a few times. This rearrangement joins TRBV6-6 to TRBJ2-7, with 8 nucleotides matching TRBD1. The CDR3 has 15 residues. Germline lookup yields CDR1 MNHNY and CDR2 SVGAGI (reference sequence). After removal of 6 bases from V and 2 bases from J, the junction contained 9 bases not matched to a gene. The CDR3 region is CASSGQGPPTYEQYF. CDR3 in DNA: TGTGCCAGCAGCGGACAGGGTCCCCCGACCTACGAGCAGTACTTC.

The chain employs TRBV5-1 and TRBJ2-3; D remains unclear. CDR1 SGHRS and CDR2 YFSETQ come from the germline V gene. The V and J ends lost 5 bases and 3 bases respectively, with 13 bases between them. CDR3 length: 14 residues. The CDR3 sequence: CASRLTATTDTQYF. Written as DNA, the CDR3 is TGCGCCAGCAGGTTGACGGCCACGACAGATACGCAGTATTTT.

In the case of this clonotype: Compared with germline, one end of the junction differs, possibly owing to a read error. The gene calls are TRBV5-1 and TRBJ2-5, with D unclear. Germline CDR1 and CDR2: SGHRS and YFSETQ. The CDR3 is made up of 11 amino acids. The chain's CDR3 is CASSLQETRYF. The CDR3 DNA sequence: TGCGCCAGCAGCCTGCAAGAGACCCGGTACTTC.

A single count supports this clonotype. This chain connects TRBV7-6 to TRBJ2-1, with 9 bases that match TRBD2. The germline V gene encodes CDR1 SGHVS and CDR2 FNYEAQ. V lost 1 base to trimming and J lost 6 bases; unmatched junction nucleotides: 7. The CDR3 runs 16 residues. In nucleotides, the CDR3 is TGTGCCAGCAGCTTAGAAGCAGGACTAGCGTTCAATGAGCAGTTCTTC. Amino acid sequence: CASSLEAGLAFNEQFF.

This rearrangement joins TRBV29-1 to TRBJ2-3; 10 bases are shared with TRBD2. The V and J ends lost 6 bases and 4 bases, in that order; junction bases with no gene match: 19. In germline, CDR1 is SQVTM, CDR2 ANQGSEA. This CDR3 is built from 18 residues. The chain's CDR3 is CSVRGTSGTYPPSDTQYF. CDR3 in DNA: TGCAGCGTGCGAGGTACTAGCGGGACTTACCCGCCTTCAGATACGCAGTATTTT.

The chain links TRBV20-1 to TRBJ2-1; 11 positions agree with TRBD2. Germline-derived CDR1 and CDR2 are DFQATT and SNEGSKA (reference sequence). The V segment lost 0 bases and the J segment 7 bases; nucleotides outside the gene matches: 11. The CDR3 runs 17 residues. The CDR3 region has the DNA TGCAGTGCTAGAGATCGCCGACTAGCGGGGAGAGCTAATGAGCAGTTCTTC. Translation gives CSARDRRLAGRANEQFF.

In this sample, this clonotype turned up a few times. This sequence joins TRBV20-1 and TRBJ2-5; 7 nucleotides agree with TRBD1. The junction had 4 bases not matched to a gene; V was cut back by 4 bases and J by 2 bases. The length of the CDR3 is 13 residues. Germline CDR1 reads DFQATT; CDR2 reads SNEGSKA (reference sequence). The CDR3 nucleotides read TGCAGTGCTAATGGGGACAGTCAAGAGACCCAGTACTTC. Translating gives CSANGDSQETQYF.

This clonotype was counted a few times. This chain uses TRBV20-1 with TRBJ2-5, with TRBD2 as a possible D gene (5 bases). This CDR3 has 12 amino acids. The V end was cut by 8 bases, the J end by 0 bases, with 10 bases between. The V gene's germline CDR1 is DFQATT and CDR2 SNEGSKA (reference sequence). The chain's CDR3 is CSHGLYQETQYF. DNA for the CDR3: TGCAGTCACGGACTGTACCAAGAGACCCAGTACTTC.

This clonotype came up a few times. The rearrangement links TRBV20-1 to TRBJ2-7, with 10 bases lining up with TRBD2. CDR3 length: 16 residues. CDR1 is DFQATT, CDR2 SNEGSKA, per germline (reference sequence). J lost 0 bases, V lost 0 bases, and 5 bases had no gene match. The CDR3 reads CSARDPRTSGSYEQYF. CDR3 nucleotide sequence: TGCAGTGCTAGAGATCCCAGGACTAGCGGCTCCTACGAGCAGTACTTC.

V usage is TRBV30 and J usage is TRBJ2-5; D not resolved. TRBJ2-7 matches the DNA end more closely, so the J call is doubtful. The CDR3 has 13 residues. The V gene's germline CDR1 is GTSNPN and CDR2 SVGIG (reference sequence). CDR3 bases: TGTGCCTGGAAGTTTACAGCTCTGGGCGAGCAGTACTTC. This sequence encodes CAWKFTALGEQYF.

This clonotype was counted only a few times. This chain connects TRBV12-5 to TRBJ2-4, with TRBD2 matching over 13 bases. Germline-derived CDR1 and CDR2 are LGHNT and FRNRAP. CDR3 length: 19 amino acids. The ends lost 6 bases at V and 1 base at J; junction bases unmatched: 12. Here the CDR3 DNA reads TGTGCTAGTGGCCCGACTAGCGGGAGGATAAGAACGGCCAAAAACATTCAGTACTTC. It codes for CASGPTSGRIRTAKNIQYF.

The chain joins TRBV9 to TRBJ2-5; D is ambiguous. Germline V gives CDR1 SGDLS, CDR2 YYNGEE. The CDR3 sequence is 15 residues long. Trimming pared 0 bases from V and 5 bases from J, leaving 14 bases between. CDR3 sequence: CASSVVGSLGETQYF. CDR3 nucleotides: TGTGCCAGCAGCGTAGTGGGTTCCCTTGGGGAGACCCAGTACTTC.

This chain joins TRBV6-5 and TRBJ1-2, with 7 bases fitting TRBD1. Germline assignment: CDR1 MNHEY and CDR2 SVGAGI. V lost 6 bases to trimming and J lost 6 bases; unmatched junction nucleotides: 7. The CDR3 is made up of 13 amino acids. The CDR3 nucleotides read TGTGCCAGCAGAGAACAGGGGTCGGATGGCTACACCTTC. This sequence encodes CASREQGSDGYTF.

J is TRBJ2-5 and V is TRBV29-1, with a tentative D call TRBD2 (6 bases). CDR3 length equals 13 residues. V was pared by 1 base and J by 5 bases, with 11 bases between. Germline CDR1 is SQVTM and CDR2 is ANQGSEA. Written as DNA, the CDR3 is TGCAGCGTTGAAGCGGAGGGGTGGGAGACCCAGTACTTC. Protein sequence: CSVEAEGWETQYF.

The gene calls are TRBV20-1 and TRBJ1-1, with D maybe TRBD1 (5 bases). The CDR3 runs 12 residues. Germline V lookup: CDR1 DFQATT, CDR2 SNEGSKA (reference sequence). Deletions cut 4 bases from V and 3 bases from J, with 9 bases between. The CDR3 DNA is TGCAGTGCTAACAGGCAACACACTGAAGCTTTCTTT. Its protein product is CSANRQHTEAFF.

This chain joins TRBV7-3 and TRBJ2-3, with D perhaps TRBD2 (5 bases). The CDR3 totals 16 residues. CDR1 is SGHTA, CDR2 FQGTGA, per germline. Trimming pared 5 bases from V and 5 bases from J, leaving 20 bases between. The CDR3 here is CASSQGPTDRGDTQYF. The CDR3 nucleotides are TGTGCCAGCAGCCAAGGGCCAACGGATCGGGGAGATACGCAGTATTTT.

This clonotype has a handful of counts. This chain uses TRBV6-5 with TRBJ2-4; 8 bases match TRBD2. The CDR3 contains 16 residues. Germline V gene lookup returns CDR1 MNHEY and CDR2 SVGAGI. J lost 2 bases, V lost 2 bases, and 5 bases had no gene match. CDR3 protein: CASSYGVAGTKNIQYF. The DNA for the CDR3 is TGTGCCAGCAGTTACGGGGTAGCGGGGACCAAAAACATTCAGTACTTC.

V and J are TRBV4-1 and TRBJ2-3; 10 nucleotides agree with TRBD2. This CDR3 contains 17 residues. V gave up 5 bases and J gave up 0 bases; unmatched junction bases: 8. CDR1 and CDR2 from the germline V gene are MGHRA and YSYEKL. The CDR3, as DNA: TGCGCCAGCAGCGTTCTTCATAGCGGGAGGAGCACAGATACGCAGTATTTT. Translating it yields CASSVLHSGRSTDTQYF.